Below, 17 T cell receptor beta chains from the same sample are listed, as sequenced in a study of shared T cell receptors in the human thymus. Only in-frame clones appear in the TCRdb table, and some are missing; sequencing was by immunoSEQ multiplex PCR. The sample comprises hundreds of thousands of clones, approximately 85% of which are singletons, and about 0.0098% rests with the top ten. This sample was shared with a second study, whose subject was human thymus T cells.

The sample taken for sequencing was thymocytes. Every receptor here comes from a girl less than two years old with a congenital heart defect.

V usage is TRBV7-2 and J usage is TRBJ2-3; tentative D call: TRBD1 (7 bases). CDR3 length equals 15 residues. Germline V gene sequence: CDR1 SGHTA, CDR2 FQGNSA. V was trimmed by 5 bases and J by 2 bases, leaving 14 bases between them. This chain's CDR3 is CASSGSGGTTDTQYF. For the CDR3, the DNA is TGTGCCAGCAGCGGTTCAGGGGGGACCACAGATACGCAGTATTTT.

The rearrangement uses TRBV5-6 and TRBJ2-1, with 9 bases matching TRBD2. V was pared by 2 bases and J by 5 bases, with 5 bases of the junction left unmatched. CDR3 size: 15 residues. Germline CDR1 and CDR2: SGHDT and YYEEEE. CDR3 region: CASSFAGLANNEQFF. Written as DNA, the CDR3 is TGTGCCAGCAGCTTTGCGGGACTAGCAAACAATGAGCAGTTCTTC.

The V call is TRBV29-1, the J call TRBJ2-7; D possibly corresponds to TRBD2 (7 bases). V shed 4 bases and J shed 4 bases, with 17 bases lying between them. The CDR3 spans 14 residues. Germline V gene lookup returns CDR1 SQVTM and CDR2 ANQGSEA. The CDR3 DNA reads TGCAGCGTTGTCCCCGGGGGGCGCGTGTACGAGCAGTACTTC. Amino acids: CSVVPGGRVYEQYF.

This chain joins TRBV6-5 and TRBJ2-7; D is ambiguous. V lost 5 bases and J lost 9, with 14 bases in between. This CDR3 contains 12 residues. CDR1 is MNHEY, CDR2 SVGAGI, per germline. CDR3: CASSESAFRQYF. The DNA of the CDR3 is TGTGCCAGCAGTGAATCCGCCTTCAGGCAGTACTTC.

CDR3 bases: TGTGCCAGCAGCCCCAAATTCGGGGACAGTCTGTATGGCTACACCTTC. Protein sequence: CASSPKFGDSLYGYTF. V is TRBV7-9 and J is TRBJ1-2; 7 bases are a match to TRBD1. Germline V gene data show CDR1 as SEHNR and CDR2 as FQNEAQ (reference sequence). With V trimmed by 5 bases and J by 5 bases, 14 bases remained unmatched. The CDR3 sequence is 16 residues long.

The genes are TRBV29-1 and TRBJ1-1; 10 nucleotides agree with TRBD1. Trimming took 3 bases from V and 5 from J; bases not matched to a gene: 12. The germline CDR1 and CDR2 sequences are SQVTM and ANQGSEA. This CDR3 is built from 16 residues. The CDR3 nucleotides read TGCAGCGTTGACATCTGGGACAGGGGATTTGGGACTGAAGCTTTCTTT. This codes for CSVDIWDRGFGTEAFF.

This rearrangement joins TRBV6-1 to TRBJ2-1; the D gene is possibly TRBD2 (6 bases). Looked up from germline, CDR1 is MNHNS and CDR2 is SASEGT. The germline V and J ends were trimmed by 0 bases and 4 bases, with 25 bases remaining between them. CDR3 length: 20 residues. As DNA, the CDR3 is TGTGCCAGCAGTGAAGCTTTGGCGGGGATCCACAACAAAATATACAATGAGCAGTTCTTC. Translating it yields CASSEALAGIHNKIYNEQFF.

This CDR3 reads CASSQGALGIDGGELFF. The CDR3 DNA reads as TGTGCCAGCTCACAGGGGGCGCTTGGCATAGATGGCGGGGAGCTGTTTTTT. The J gene is TRBJ2-2, the V gene TRBV18; TRBD1 matches 7 bases. Per the germline V gene, CDR1 is KGHSH and CDR2 is LQKENI. This CDR3 has 17 residues. The V gene end was trimmed by 4 bases and the J gene end by 7 bases; junction bases not matched to a gene: 15.

The chain carries TRBV25-1 and TRBJ2-7; 10 nucleotides line up with TRBD1. This CDR3 comprises 16 residues. The ends lost 1 base at V and 2 bases at J; junction bases unmatched: 5. Germline V gene lookup returns CDR1 MGHDK and CDR2 SYGVNS. The CDR3 sequence: CASSELGQGMTYEQYF. CDR3 sequence (DNA): TGTGCCAGCAGTGAATTGGGACAGGGGATGACCTACGAGCAGTACTTC.

The chain's CDR3 is CASSQDTLEVNSTDTQYF. The CDR3 DNA is TGCGCCAGCAGCCAAGATACTTTAGAAGTAAACAGCACAGATACGCAGTATTTT. The chain is built from TRBV4-1 and TRBJ2-3; D not resolved. CDR3 size: 18 residues. Trimming cost V 0 bases and J 0 bases, with 16 bases left between them. CDR1 and CDR2 from the germline V gene are MGHRA and YSYEKL.

V usage is TRBV5-4 and J usage is TRBJ2-5; 13 nucleotides line up with TRBD2. With the DNA end fitting TRBJ2-7 better, the J assignment may be wrong. The length of the CDR3 is 18 residues. Germline CDR1 reads SGHNT; CDR2 reads YYREEE (reference sequence). The CDR3 reads CASSLAPLRTSGGYEQYF. The CDR3 nucleotides are TGTGCCAGCAGCTTGGCCCCCCTTAGGACTAGCGGGGGCTACGAGCAGTACTTC.

The chain combines TRBV19 with TRBJ2-2; 10 bases match TRBD2. V dropped 8 bases and J dropped 7; count of bases not matched to a gene: 7. CDR3 length equals 14 residues. The germline CDR1 and CDR2 sequences are LNHDA and SQIVND (reference sequence). The CDR3 is CASYPGLAFGELFF. The CDR3, as DNA: TGTGCCAGTTACCCGGGACTAGCGTTCGGGGAGCTGTTTTTT.

In this sample, this clone turned up a few times. The chain employs TRBV10-2 and TRBJ2-1, with 9 bases identical to TRBD1. J lost 8 bases, V lost 2 bases, and 16 bases had no gene match. The CDR3 extends over 18 amino acids. The germline V gene has CDR1 WSHSY and CDR2 SAAADI. The chain's CDR3 is CASSEMAHRDRELDEQFF. For the CDR3, the DNA is TGCGCCAGCAGTGAGATGGCCCACCGGGACAGGGAACTCGATGAGCAGTTCTTC.

V and J are TRBV7-2 and TRBJ1-2; 9 bases align to TRBD1. This CDR3 has 18 residues. Germline CDR1 SGHTA, CDR2 FQGNSA. The V segment lost 1 base and the J segment 3 bases; nucleotides outside the gene matches: 12. The CDR3 DNA reads TGTGCCAGCAGCTTAGGGCCGGGACAGGGTCCCGGGGACTATGGCTACACCTTC. The encoded protein is CASSLGPGQGPGDYGYTF.

The chain recombines TRBV5-6 with TRBJ1-5; tentative D call: TRBD1 (6 bases). V dropped 2 bases and J dropped 2 bases, with 11 bases sitting between them. CDR3 length: 15 amino acids. Germline V gives CDR1 SGHDT, CDR2 YYEEEE. The DNA for the CDR3 is TGTGCCAGCAGCTTAAGACAGGTAGGCAATCAGCCCCAGCATTTT. This sequence encodes CASSLRQVGNQPQHF.

This rearrangement joins TRBV5-6 to TRBJ2-3, with 7 bases matching TRBD2. Per the germline V gene, CDR1 is SGHDT and CDR2 is YYEEEE. V gave up 3 bases and J gave up 4 bases; unmatched junction bases: 11. This CDR3 comprises 16 residues. The CDR3 nucleotides read TGTGCCAGCAGCTCGGGATGGCGGGGGATTTCAGATACGCAGTATTTT. This encodes CASSSGWRGISDTQYF.

The chain carries TRBV5-8 and TRBJ1-1, with D possibly TRBD1 on 6 matching bases. V was trimmed by 3 bases and J by 0 bases, leaving 12 bases between them. The CDR3 sequence is 15 residues long. The germline V gene encodes CDR1 SGHTS and CDR2 YDEGEE. CDR3 nucleotides: TGTGCCAGCAGCTGGAGGACAGCCATGAACACTGAAGCTTTCTTT. Encoded protein: CASSWRTAMNTEAFF.